This TCR beta chain was obtained from a study of blood T cell repertoires in COVID-19. Whole-study context: The analysed material was cDNA or gDNA that came from T cells, B-cell-depleted T cells, or PBMCs.

Here immunoSEQ multiplex PCR was the method, and the copy in TCRdb shows in-frame clones only, minus some. The data show over 110,000 clones, with 80% to 90% seen just once and 11% held by the top ten. Looked up from germline, CDR1 is ENHRY and CDR2 is SYGVKD. V lost 2 bases to trimming and J lost 4 bases, with 11 bases between them. The CDR3 consists of 15 residues. The sequenced sample was PBMCs or T cells enriched from blood (not recorded which). This sequence was found in a man in his sixties who had recovered from COVID-19. V gene TRBV10-3 combines with J gene TRBJ1-4; D unclear. CDR3 DNA: TGTGCCATCAGTGAGCCAGCGGGAGGTAATGAAAAACTGTTTTTT. The encoded protein is CAISEPAGGNEKLFF.